This TCR beta chain is drawn from a study of shared clonotypes between healthy human individuals. Germline CDR1 SGHDN, CDR2 FVKESK. The CDR3 length is 13 residues. Trimming shortened V by 4 bases and J by 2 bases, and 8 bases separated the two germline ends. As handled by the study authors: Junction-only immunoSEQ sequences carried no quality scores, so filtering differed. Method: immunoSEQ multiplex PCR; TCRdb's copy keeps in-frame clones and lacks some. V and J calls plus clone size are reproduced from that table; the DNA served to infer D and trimming. The sample lists about 490,000 clones, 75% to 85% seen once, with over 10% in the top ten. General study findings and limits: The authors expected sequencing depth to affect clonotype sharing among donors.

Points on this clone: Its target is unknown.

The source of this sequence is a middle-aged woman in good health. Some clones in this sample may be carry-over from other donors' samples. The chain is built from TRBV14 and TRBJ1-2; D is unresolved. Sample: PBMCs. The CDR3, as DNA: TGTGCCAGCAGCCCAGACCGGAACTATGGCTACACCTTC. Translated: CASSPDRNYGYTF. The full variable domain, its missing parts supplied by reference TRBV14 and TRBJ1-2, is EAGVTQFPSHSVIEKGQTVTLRCDPISGHDNLYWYRRVMGKEIKFLLHFVKESKQDESGMPNNRFLAERTGGTYSTLKVQPAELEDSGVYFCASSPDRNYGYTFGSGTRLTVV.